The clone carrying this T cell receptor beta chain turned up a few times. Its antigen remains unidentified. TCRdb re-analysed the 5' RACE reads in MiXCR, keeping a single row per CDR3 protein. This table has about 470,000 distinct CDR3 sequences, approximately 25% appearing once. The entry originates in a study of identical twins. General study points: Modeled out-of-frame TCR alpha sharing in monozygotic twins fell below observed levels.

V dropped 2 bases and J dropped 3; count of bases not matched to a gene: 2. CDR3 length: 13 residues. Per the germline V gene, CDR1 is DFQATT and CDR2 is SNEGSKA (reference sequence). Separately, the same data were catalogued under a study of T cells expressing NK-cell markers.

The sample comprised CD4+ T cells sorted from blood. This receptor was taken from a woman under 30 in good health. J is TRBJ2-5 and V is TRBV20-1, with TRBD1 matching 8 bases. The chain's CDR3 is CSARWDRKETQYF. CDR3 bases: TGCAGTGCTAGATGGGACAGGAAAGAGACCCAGTACTTC.